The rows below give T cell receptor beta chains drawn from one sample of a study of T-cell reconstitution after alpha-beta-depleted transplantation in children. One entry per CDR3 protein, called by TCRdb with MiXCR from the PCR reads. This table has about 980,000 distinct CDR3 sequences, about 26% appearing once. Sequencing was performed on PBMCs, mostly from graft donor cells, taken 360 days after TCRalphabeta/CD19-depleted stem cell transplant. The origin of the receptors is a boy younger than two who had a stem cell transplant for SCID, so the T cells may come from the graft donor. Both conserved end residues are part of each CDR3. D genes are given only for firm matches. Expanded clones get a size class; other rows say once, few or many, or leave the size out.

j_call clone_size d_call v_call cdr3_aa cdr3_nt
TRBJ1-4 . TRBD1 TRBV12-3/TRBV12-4 CASSSGQGRREKLFF TGTGCCAGCAGTTCCGGACAGGGGAGACGTGAAAAACTGTTTTTT
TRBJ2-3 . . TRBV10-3 CAISMSGAGTDTQYF TGTGCCATCAGTATGTCGGGGGCGGGCACAGATACGCAGTATTTT
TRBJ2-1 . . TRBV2 CASSDERYYNEQFF TGTGCCAGCAGTGACGAGCGGTACTACAATGAGCAGTTCTTC
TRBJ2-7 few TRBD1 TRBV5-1 CASSSGRPTGDEQYF TGCGCCAGCAGCTCAGGACGGCCTACAGGGGACGAGCAGTACTTC
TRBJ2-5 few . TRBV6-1 CASTRGSGETQYF TGTGCCAGCACGAGGGGCTCGGGGGAGACCCAGTACTTC
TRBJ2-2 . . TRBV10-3 CAVGLANTGELFF TGTGCCGTCGGTCTGGCGAACACCGGGGAGCTGTTTTTT
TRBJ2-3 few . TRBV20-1 CSAIGLSSSVDTQYF TGCAGTGCTATAGGTCTCTCGTCGTCAGTCGATACGCAGTATTTT
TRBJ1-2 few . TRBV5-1 CASSLAPDFNYGYTF TGCGCCAGCAGCTTGGCCCCCGATTTTAACTATGGCTACACCTTC
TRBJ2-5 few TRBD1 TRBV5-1 CASSSGTGVGFETQYF TGCGCCAGCAGCTCCGGGACAGGGGTGGGTTTCGAGACCCAGTACTTC
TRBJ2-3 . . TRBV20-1 CSARSAWGAPDTQYF TGCAGTGCTAGGAGTGCCTGGGGGGCCCCAGATACGCAGTATTTT
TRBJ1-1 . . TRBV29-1 CSVEAPWGKNTEAFF TGCAGCGTTGAAGCCCCTTGGGGAAAGAACACTGAAGCTTTCTTT
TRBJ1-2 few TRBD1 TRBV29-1 CSVEGQLGYGYTF TGCAGCGTTGAGGGACAGCTAGGGTATGGCTACACCTTC
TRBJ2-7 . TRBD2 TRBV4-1 CASSQGLAGAGSYEQYF TGCGCCAGCAGCCAAGGGCTAGCGGGGGCCGGCTCCTACGAGCAGTACTTC
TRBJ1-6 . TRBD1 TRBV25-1 CASSSMTGLNSPLHF TGTGCCAGCAGTTCGATGACAGGGCTGAATTCACCCCTCCACTTT
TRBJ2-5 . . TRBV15 CATSRDYRETQYF TGTGCCACCAGCAGAGATTACCGAGAGACCCAGTACTTC
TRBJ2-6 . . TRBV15 CATSSARISGANVLTF TGTGCCACCAGCTCTGCCAGGATCTCTGGGGCCAACGTCCTGACTTTC
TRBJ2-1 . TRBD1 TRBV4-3 CASSQDVGQEDNEQFF TGCGCCAGCAGCCAAGATGTGGGACAGGAAGACAATGAGCAGTTCTTC
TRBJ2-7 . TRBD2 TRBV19 CASSTGLATYEQYF TGTGCCAGTAGTACGGGACTAGCGACCTACGAGCAGTACTTC
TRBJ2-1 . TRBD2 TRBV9 CASSVDRWGREINEQFF TGTGCCAGCAGCGTAGATCGGTGGGGGAGGGAAATCAATGAGCAGTTCTTC
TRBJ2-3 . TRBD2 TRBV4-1 CASRSTSGATDTQYF TGCGCCAGCAGGTCTACTAGCGGGGCGACAGATACGCAGTATTTT
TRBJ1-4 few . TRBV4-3 CASSQVEGDEKLFF TGCGCCAGCAGCCAAGTCGAGGGAGATGAAAAACTGTTTTTT
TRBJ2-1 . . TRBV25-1 CASSEFGRGYGNEQFF TGTGCCAGCAGTGAATTTGGCAGGGGATATGGCAATGAGCAGTTCTTC
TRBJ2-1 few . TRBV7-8 CASERSSYNEQFF TGTGCCAGCGAGAGGAGCTCCTACAATGAGCAGTTCTTC
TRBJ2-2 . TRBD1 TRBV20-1 CSALPLWTGSETGELFF TGCAGTGCCCTCCCGCTTTGGACAGGGTCGGAGACCGGGGAGCTGTTTTTT
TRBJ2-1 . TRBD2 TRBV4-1 CASNPGRRGDYNEQFF TGCGCCAGCAACCCTGGTCGGCGGGGGGATTACAATGAGCAGTTCTTC
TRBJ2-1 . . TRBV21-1 CASSKVQVASKLLPYNEQFF TGTGCCAGCAGCAAAGTACAAGTGGCCTCCAAACTCTTACCCTACAATGAGCAGTTCTTC
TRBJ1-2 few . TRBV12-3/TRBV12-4 CASDGEFYGYTF TGTGCCAGCGACGGAGAGTTCTATGGCTACACCTTC
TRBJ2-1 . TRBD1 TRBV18 CASSSRDRGFF TGTGCCAGCTCATCCCGGGACAGGGGGTTCTTC
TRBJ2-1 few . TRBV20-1 CSARPLRGSYNEQFF TGCAGTGCTAGACCCCTCCGGGGGAGCTACAATGAGCAGTTCTTC
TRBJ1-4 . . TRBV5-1 CASSRGTPPRGKLFF TGCGCCAGCAGCCGTGGGACTCCCCCGAGGGGGAAACTGTTTTTT
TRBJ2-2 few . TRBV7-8 CASSLPRDINTGELFF TGTGCCAGCAGCTTACCCCGGGACATAAACACCGGGGAGCTGTTTTTT
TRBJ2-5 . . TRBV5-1 CASSFGSSQETQYF TGCGCCAGCAGCTTCGGTTCGTCCCAAGAGACCCAGTACTTC
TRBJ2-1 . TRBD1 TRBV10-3 CAISWPGQGYNEQFF TGTGCCATCAGCTGGCCGGGACAGGGATACAATGAGCAGTTCTTC
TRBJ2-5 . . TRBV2 CASSVTIRQETQYF TGTGCCAGCAGTGTTACGATTAGGCAAGAGACCCAGTACTTC
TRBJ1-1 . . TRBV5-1 CASSRSLGVGTEAFF TGCGCCAGCAGTCGAAGCCTGGGGGTAGGGACTGAAGCTTTCTTT